This T cell receptor (beta chain) appears in the sequencing data of a study of T cell responses to AZD1222 COVID-19 vaccine. A word on this clone: What it binds is unknown. The same CDR3 arises from other DNA sequences in this sample as well.

V lost 2 bases to trimming and J lost 8 bases, with 9 bases between them. The CDR3 covers 12 residues. In germline, CDR1 is MDHEN, CDR2 SYDVKM. Assay: immunoSEQ multiplex PCR; the TCRdb copy retains only in-frame clones and omits some. The sample includes about 110,000 clones, 92% seen only once; the top ten take around 8%. Study findings and constraints: Possibly, clonal diversity was underestimated; donors were largely white British and included more females.

The receptor's source is an adult who received the AZD1222 COVID-19 vaccine. The sequenced sample was peripheral blood, obtained 28 days after the second AZD1222 dose. This rearrangement joins TRBV28 to TRBJ1-2, with D uncertain. This CDR3 reads CASSLAGGGYTF. DNA of the CDR3: TGTGCCAGCAGTTTAGCCGGTGGGGGCTACACCTTC.